This passage covers 25 T cell receptor beta chains from one sample sequenced in a study of cytomegalovirus exposure and HLA in healthy donors. Assay: immunoSEQ multiplex PCR; the TCRdb copy retains only in-frame clones and omits some. The data show about 82,000 clones, roughly 95% seen once. The sample taken for sequencing was PBMCs. Receptors originate from a young woman in good health and CMV-seronegative.

The chain has TRBV6-5 and TRBJ2-7, with TRBD1 matching 10 bases. J was trimmed by 9 bases and V by 6 bases; bases with no gene match: 11. Germline V gene data show CDR1 as MNHEY and CDR2 as SVGAGI. This CDR3 comprises 14 residues. CDR3 DNA sequence: TGTGCCAGCAGCCTGACAGGGGGCGCTTCGGGGCAGTACTTC. Translation: CASSLTGGASGQYF.

The chain recombines TRBV7-9 with TRBJ2-3; TRBD2 agrees at 9 bases. The CDR3 consists of 14 residues. Germline values: CDR1 SEHNR, CDR2 FQNEAQ (reference sequence). Trimming at V came to 4 bases and at J to 1 base, leaving 0 bases not matched to a gene. This chain's CDR3 is CASSSSGGTDTQYF. The CDR3 DNA is TGTGCCAGCAGCTCTAGCGGGGGCACAGATACGCAGTATTTT.

The chain is built from TRBV9 and TRBJ2-5, with 7 bases fitting TRBD2. The CDR3 length is 15 residues. CDR1 and CDR2 (germline): SGDLS, YYNGEE. The ends lost 1 base at V and 3 bases at J; junction bases unmatched: 6. The CDR3, as DNA: TGTGCCAGCAGCGTATATCACCGGGAGGAAGAGACCCAGTACTTC. This translates into CASSVYHREEETQYF.

The chain joins TRBV18 to TRBJ2-1; 7 bases map to TRBD2. The ends lost 2 bases at V and 9 bases at J; junction bases unmatched: 13. CDR3 length equals 16 residues. Per germline, CDR1 KGHSH and CDR2 LQKENI. The CDR3 sequence is CASSPEAGVGVSEQFF. The CDR3, as DNA: TGTGCCAGCTCACCAGAGGCGGGAGTCGGTGTCAGTGAGCAGTTCTTC.

The chain carries TRBV27 and TRBJ2-2; 7 bases fit TRBD1. The CDR3 runs to 14 residues. V trimming: 3 bases; J trimming: 5 bases; junction bases outside the gene matches: 3. Looked up from germline, CDR1 is MNHEY and CDR2 is SMNVEV (reference sequence). CDR3 residues: CASSFRQGTGELFF. The CDR3 DNA reads TGTGCCAGCAGTTTCCGACAGGGTACCGGGGAGCTGTTTTTT.

The rearrangement joins TRBV15 to TRBJ1-5; D unclear. Germline CDR1 LNHNV, CDR2 YYDKDF (reference sequence). Trimming removed 0 bases at V and 1 base at J, with 7 bases between. The CDR3 sequence is 15 residues long. Written as DNA, the CDR3 is TGTGCCACCAGCAGAGATCTAGACAGCAATCAGCCCCAGCATTTT. It encodes CATSRDLDSNQPQHF.

The chain uses TRBV7-6 and TRBJ2-1; 14 bases agree with TRBD2. The V segment lost 5 bases and the J segment 0 bases; nucleotides outside the gene matches: 3. This CDR3 contains 17 residues. Germline assignment: CDR1 SGHVS and CDR2 FNYEAQ. CDR3 bases: TGTGCCAGCAGCCTCGGGACTAGCGGGAGCTCCTACAATGAGCAGTTCTTC. It encodes CASSLGTSGSSYNEQFF.

The rearrangement joins TRBV20-1 to TRBJ2-7, with D possibly being TRBD2 (6 bases). The germline V gene has CDR1 DFQATT and CDR2 SNEGSKA (reference sequence). The CDR3 loop spans 11 amino acids. CDR3 sequence (DNA): TGCACGGGACTGAGTAACTACGAGCAGTACTTC. Its protein is CTGLSNYEQYF.

This chain connects TRBV9 to TRBJ2-7, with D possibly being TRBD1 (5 bases). CDR1 and CDR2 from the germline V gene are SGDLS and YYNGEE. V was trimmed by 4 bases and J by 5 bases, leaving 13 bases between them. CDR3 length equals 13 residues. Written as DNA, the CDR3 is TGTGCCAGCAGCTCCCCGGGCAGGGACGAGCAGTACTTC. Its translation: CASSSPGRDEQYF. Full variable domain (missing parts from reference TRBV9 and TRBJ2-7): DSGVTQTPKHLITATGQRVTLRCSPRSGDLSVYWYQQSLDQGLQFLIQYYNGEERAKGNILERFSAQQFPDLHSELNLSSLELGDSALYFCASSSPGRDEQYFGPGTRLTVT.

The chain links TRBV30 to TRBJ2-4, with D tentatively TRBD2 (6 bases). The germline V gene has CDR1 GTSNPN and CDR2 SVGIG (reference sequence). Trimming cost V 2 bases and J 4 bases, with 15 bases left between them. This CDR3 comprises 15 residues. CDR3 region: CAWSSPGLGKNIQYF. The CDR3 DNA is TGTGCCTGGAGTAGTCCGGGACTGGGGAAAAACATTCAGTACTTC. Full variable domain (remainder filled in from reference TRBV30 and TRBJ2-4): SQTIHQWPATLVQPVGSPLSLECTVEGTSNPNLYWYRQAAGRGLQLLFYSVGIGQISSEVPQNLSASRPQDRQFILSSKKLLLSDSGFYLCAWSSPGLGKNIQYFGAGTRLSVL.

The DNA for the CDR3 is TGTGCCAGCAGTGAAGCTGGGAGCCTGAATGAGCAGTTCTTC. It yields the protein CASSEAGSLNEQFF. The rearrangement links TRBV2 to TRBJ2-1, with D maybe TRBD2 (5 bases). Germline V gene sequence: CDR1 SNHLY, CDR2 FYNNEI. There are 14 residues in the CDR3. Trimming took 0 bases from V and 7 from J, leaving 10 bases between them.

The genes are TRBV28 and TRBJ2-1, with 10 nucleotides matching TRBD2. Germline V lookup: CDR1 MDHEN, CDR2 SYDVKM. The CDR3 contains 17 residues. The V and J ends lost 7 bases and 5 bases, in that order; junction bases with no gene match: 14. This chain's CDR3 is CASITGASGSRDNEQFF. In DNA, the CDR3 is TGTGCCAGCATCACCGGGGCTAGCGGGAGCAGGGACAATGAGCAGTTCTTC.

The chain combines TRBV9 with TRBJ2-1, with 12 bases fitting TRBD1. Germline V gene sequence: CDR1 SGDLS, CDR2 YYNGEE. V was clipped by 3 bases and J by 9 bases; unmatched bases: 13. The CDR3 totals 17 residues. For the CDR3, the DNA is TGTGCCAGCAGCGCAACCGGGACAGGGGGCGCCATGAGTGAGCAGTTCTTC. Protein: CASSATGTGGAMSEQFF.

The genes are TRBV6-1 and TRBJ1-1; TRBD1 matches 9 bases. The germline V gene encodes CDR1 MNHNS and CDR2 SASEGT. This CDR3 contains 15 residues. V trimming: 6 bases; J trimming: 11 bases; junction bases outside the gene matches: 16. CDR3 coding DNA: TGTGCCAGCAGGGTAGCCCCGGGACAGGGTACTAGGGCTTTCTTT. Protein: CASRVAPGQGTRAFF.

This chain joins TRBV29-1 and TRBJ1-2; D ambiguous. Trimming removed 6 bases at V and 7 bases at J, with 18 bases between. The germline V gene encodes CDR1 SQVTM and CDR2 ANQGSEA. The CDR3 is made up of 13 amino acids. CDR3 sequence: CSVPPSLGRGYTF. CDR3 sequence (DNA): TGCAGCGTGCCTCCTAGCCTTGGACGTGGCTACACCTTC.

The table lists this clone with a count of one. This chain joins TRBV7-9 and TRBJ2-1; the match to TRBD1 covers 8 bases. Germline CDR1 and CDR2: SEHNR and FQNEAQ (reference sequence). Trimming took 5 bases from V and 7 from J; bases not matched to a gene: 10. The CDR3 contains 15 residues. The CDR3 sequence: CASSPWTGRANEQFF. Here the CDR3 DNA reads TGTGCCAGCAGCCCCTGGACAGGGCGCGCTAATGAGCAGTTCTTC.

This rearrangement joins TRBV7-8 to TRBJ2-1; D perhaps matches TRBD2 (6 bases). The CDR3 has 15 amino acids. Germline-derived CDR1 and CDR2 are SGHVS and FQNEAQ. V lost 6 bases, J lost 4 bases, and 16 bases lay in between. The CDR3 loop reads CASRKTASEYNEQFF. CDR3 DNA sequence: TGTGCCAGCAGAAAAACGGCTAGCGAGTACAATGAGCAGTTCTTC.

V usage is TRBV6-6 and J usage is TRBJ2-1; 7 bases align to TRBD1. Per the germline V gene, CDR1 is MNHNY and CDR2 is SVGAGI (reference sequence). The CDR3 covers 13 residues. V lost 5 bases, J lost 4 bases, and 2 bases stayed unmatched. The CDR3 spells CASSKGQYNEQFF. CDR3 sequence (DNA): TGTGCCAGCAGTAAGGGACAGTACAATGAGCAGTTCTTC.

This chain links TRBV7-2 with TRBJ2-1; 12 bases agree with TRBD2. This CDR3 spans 15 amino acids. V shed 5 bases, J shed 10 bases, and the junction held 9 bases outside the gene matches. The V gene's germline CDR1 is SGHTA and CDR2 FQGNSA. The CDR3 sequence: CASSLRLAGATEQFF. The DNA of the CDR3 is TGTGCCAGCAGCCTTAGACTAGCGGGGGCCACGGAGCAGTTCTTC.

This sequence joins TRBV13 and TRBJ1-2; TRBD1 might be the D (6 bases). V shed 1 base and J shed 4 bases, with 16 bases lying between them. Germline V gene lookup returns CDR1 PRHDT and CDR2 FYEKMQ (reference sequence). This CDR3 has 16 residues. The CDR3, as DNA: TGTGCCAGCAGCTTAGAGGGGGGGACATCCATCTATGGCTACACCTTC. Translating gives CASSLEGGTSIYGYTF. Variable domain in full (rest from reference TRBV13 and TRBJ1-2): AAGVIQSPRHLIKEKRETATLKCYPIPRHDTVYWYQQGPGQDPQFLISFYEKMQSDKGSIPDRFSAQQFSDYHSELNMSSLELGDSALYFCASSLEGGTSIYGYTFGSGTRLTVV.

The chain is built from TRBV28 and TRBJ1-1; D ambiguous. Trimming pared 7 bases from V and 1 base from J, leaving 16 bases between. This CDR3 has 15 amino acids. Germline-derived CDR1 and CDR2 are MDHEN and SYDVKM. CDR3 coding DNA: TGTGCCAGCATTTATTCGGGAGGGAAGAACACTGAAGCTTTCTTT. Translating gives CASIYSGGKNTEAFF.

Only one count was recorded for this clone. The chain employs TRBV28 and TRBJ1-2; 9 nucleotides line up with TRBD1. Germline CDR1 MDHEN, CDR2 SYDVKM. The V segment lost 8 bases and the J segment 8 bases; nucleotides outside the gene matches: 6. The CDR3 length is 12 residues. As DNA, the CDR3 is TGTGCCAGCGGGGACAGGGCAGGCGGCTACACCTTC. Translated, it gives CASGDRAGGYTF.

V and J are TRBV27 and TRBJ1-4; no clear D. This CDR3 contains 15 residues. V lost 1 base and J 8 bases, leaving 14 bases between the germline ends. Germline V lookup: CDR1 MNHEY, CDR2 SMNVEV (reference sequence). In DNA form, the CDR3 reads TGTGCCAGCAGTTTATGGCTCGACCGGGAGGAAAAACTGTTTTTT. Its protein product is CASSLWLDREEKLFF.

Details on this clone: The same CDR3 can be traced to other DNA sequences in this sample. CDR3 nucleotide sequence: TGCGCCAGCAGCTTGGGGGGAGGGTACAATGAGCAGTTCTTC. Translated: CASSLGGGYNEQFF. The rearrangement uses TRBV5-1 and TRBJ2-1; TRBD2 agrees at 7 bases. J was trimmed by 4 bases and V by 0 bases; bases with no gene match: 1. Germline assignment: CDR1 SGHRS and CDR2 YFSETQ. The CDR3 has 14 amino acids.

The rearrangement uses TRBV5-4 and TRBJ1-4; TRBD1 is a possible D gene (6 bases). Trimming removed 4 bases at V and 2 bases at J, with 15 bases between. Germline V gene lookup returns CDR1 SGHNT and CDR2 YYREEE (reference sequence). This CDR3 region has 16 residues. CDR3 DNA: TGTGCCAGCAGCCCGGGCAGGGGCGCCACTAATGAAAAACTGTTTTTT. Its translation: CASSPGRGATNEKLFF.